One sample yielded the 18 T cell receptor beta chains listed below, sequenced in a study of cytomegalovirus exposure and HLA in healthy donors. Produced via immunoSEQ multiplex PCR; TCRdb's table is partial and in-frame only. The table lists 300,000 to 350,000 clones, approximately 88% of them singletons. Sequencing was performed on PBMCs. All receptors come from a man aged 30 to 39 in good health and CMV-seronegative.

The genes are TRBV5-1 and TRBJ2-3, with 7 positions matching TRBD2. The trim removed 5 bases at V and 9 bases at J, leaving 3 bases unmatched. The CDR3 extends over 11 amino acids. Per the germline V gene, CDR1 is SGHRS and CDR2 is YFSETQ. DNA for the CDR3: TGCGCCAGCAGTTTCGGGGGGACGCAGTATTTT. Amino acids: CASSFGGTQYF.

The rearrangement links TRBV10-3 to TRBJ1-3, with TRBD1 as a possible D gene (5 bases). CDR3 size: 16 residues. Germline V gene sequence: CDR1 ENHRY, CDR2 SYGVKD. The V and J ends lost 0 bases and 0 bases respectively, with 9 bases between them. In DNA form, the CDR3 reads TGTGCCATCAGTGAGTCAGGGGTAATCTCTGGAAACACCATATATTTT. It codes for CAISESGVISGNTIYF.

The chain has TRBV6-5 and TRBJ1-2, with 7 nucleotides matching TRBD1. CDR1 is MNHEY and CDR2 is SVGAGI in the germline V gene. J lost 10 bases, V lost 2 bases, and 10 bases had no gene match. The CDR3 is made up of 14 amino acids. The CDR3 DNA is TGTGCCAGCAGTTACCTCCCAGGGGGAAAGGACTACACCTTC. The encoded protein is CASSYLPGGKDYTF.

This clone was detected once. The CDR3 here is CASSYEGAREQYF. The CDR3 DNA follows: TGTGCCAGCAGTTACGAGGGGGCTAGAGAGCAGTACTTC. The chain joins TRBV6-6 to TRBJ2-7, with 7 bases that match TRBD1. Germline assignment: CDR1 MNHNY and CDR2 SVGAGI (reference sequence). Trimming cost V 2 bases and J 7 bases; bases outside gene matches: 5. This CDR3 has 13 amino acids.

The chain is built from TRBV7-9 and TRBJ2-1; D not resolved. The CDR3 runs to 15 residues. V lost 3 bases, J lost 0 bases, and 9 bases lay in between. Looked up from germline, CDR1 is SEHNR and CDR2 is FQNEAQ (reference sequence). Here the CDR3 DNA reads TGTGCCAGCAGCTTTGCTTCGAGCTCCTACAATGAGCAGTTCTTC. It is translated as CASSFASSSYNEQFF.

CDR3 nucleotides: TGTGCCAGCAGCCCCCCCGGGACAGGGGAGTACAATGAGCAGTTCTTC. This gives the protein CASSPPGTGEYNEQFF. The rearrangement uses TRBV7-2 and TRBJ2-1; the match to TRBD1 covers 10 bases. The germline V gene encodes CDR1 SGHTA and CDR2 FQGNSA. This CDR3 is 16 amino acids long. V shed 5 bases and J 4 bases; nucleotides not matched to a gene: 8.

The rearrangement joins TRBV5-1 to TRBJ2-1, with D perhaps matching TRBD1 (6 bases). This CDR3 comprises 16 residues. Per the germline V gene, CDR1 is SGHRS and CDR2 is YFSETQ. V lost 4 bases and J lost 2, with 16 bases in between. The CDR3 loop is CASSIENGTTYNEQFF. The CDR3, as DNA: TGCGCCAGCAGCATAGAAAACGGGACAACCTACAATGAGCAGTTCTTC.

The genes are TRBV19 and TRBJ2-6; D is perhaps TRBD2 (7 bases). Trimming took 11 bases from V and 0 from J, leaving 8 bases between them. Germline-derived CDR1 and CDR2 are LNHDA and SQIVND (reference sequence). The CDR3 loop spans 13 amino acids. The CDR3 reads CAGGASGANVLTF. DNA for the CDR3: TGTGCCGGGGGGGCCTCTGGGGCCAACGTCCTGACTTTC.

The chain employs TRBV7-9 and TRBJ2-7; 7 bases are a match to TRBD2. V lost 5 bases and J lost 4; bases outside the gene matches: 8. The CDR3 contains 14 residues. CDR1 is SEHNR, CDR2 FQNEAQ, per germline (reference sequence). The CDR3 nucleotides read TGTGCCAGCAGCCCGGCGGGGGTTGAATACGAGCAGTACTTC. This sequence encodes CASSPAGVEYEQYF.

The CDR3 protein is CASSLGRTSGVPSTDTQYF. The CDR3 nucleotides are TGTGCCAGCAGCTTAGGCCGGACTAGCGGGGTACCTAGCACAGATACGCAGTATTTT. The chain recombines TRBV11-2 with TRBJ2-3, with 12 bases lining up with TRBD2. This CDR3 is 19 amino acids long. V lost 1 base, J lost 0 bases, and 8 bases stayed unmatched. CDR1 SGHAT and CDR2 FQNNGV come from the germline V gene.

The chain uses TRBV6-1 and TRBJ1-2; TRBD1 aligns across 12 bases. The ends lost 4 bases at V and 0 bases at J; junction bases unmatched: 6. The CDR3 runs 17 residues. Germline CDR1 reads MNHNS; CDR2 reads SASEGT. The CDR3 coding sequence is TGTGCCAGCAGTGCCACGGGACAGGGGGCAGCTAACTATGGCTACACCTTC. Protein product: CASSATGQGAANYGYTF.

The chain has TRBV12-5 and TRBJ1-1, with D possibly matching TRBD1 (6 bases). The germline V gene encodes CDR1 LGHNT and CDR2 FRNRAP. The CDR3 loop spans 17 amino acids. V gave up 0 bases and J gave up 3 bases, with 17 bases separating them. CDR3 in amino acids: CASGLVRAGVGDTEAFF. The CDR3 bases are TGTGCTAGTGGTTTGGTACGGGCAGGGGTGGGGGACACTGAAGCTTTCTTT. Based on the CDR3 plus reference TRBV12-5 and TRBJ1-1, the full variable domain is DARVTQTPRHKVTEMGQEVTMRCQPILGHNTVFWYRQTMMQGLELLAYFRNRAPLDDSGMPKDRFSAEMPDATLATLKIQPSEPRDSAVYFCASGLVRAGVGDTEAFFGQGTRLTVV.

This chain joins TRBV18 and TRBJ2-5, with 10 bases identical to TRBD2. The CDR3 is 14 residues long. J gave up 1 base and V 5 bases, and 1 base lay outside the gene matches. CDR1 KGHSH and CDR2 LQKENI come from the germline V gene. The CDR3 nucleotides are TGTGCCAGCTCATTAGCGGGGGGCCAAGAGACCCAGTACTTC. It translates to CASSLAGGQETQYF.

The chain uses TRBV6-5 and TRBJ2-7; D ambiguous. V was trimmed by 2 bases and J by 10 bases, leaving 12 bases between them. CDR1 MNHEY and CDR2 SVGAGI come from the germline V gene. The CDR3 is made up of 12 amino acids. The CDR3 nucleotides are TGTGCCAGCAGTTACGCACTACCAACCCAGTACTTC. It yields the protein CASSYALPTQYF.

This chain uses TRBV5-1 with TRBJ2-1; 7 bases map to TRBD1. J was trimmed by 8 bases and V by 6 bases; bases with no gene match: 11. Per the germline V gene, CDR1 is SGHRS and CDR2 is YFSETQ. The CDR3 is 14 amino acids. CDR3 protein: CASKTGERVDEQFF. The DNA of the CDR3 is TGCGCCAGCAAAACAGGGGAACGAGTGGATGAGCAGTTCTTC.

The J gene is TRBJ2-5, the V gene TRBV7-9; D remains unclear. The germline V gene encodes CDR1 SEHNR and CDR2 FQNEAQ (reference sequence). The CDR3 sequence is 16 residues long. V dropped 3 bases and J dropped 0 bases, with 14 bases sitting between them. The CDR3 nucleotides read TGTGCCAGCAGCTTGGCCCCCCTGGTGAACCAAGAGACCCAGTACTTC. Amino acid sequence: CASSLAPLVNQETQYF.

The V call is TRBV29-1, the J call TRBJ2-1; a weak D match, TRBD1 (6 bases). Germline V gives CDR1 SQVTM, CDR2 ANQGSEA. This CDR3 spans 13 amino acids. Deletions cut 7 bases from V and 7 bases from J, with 17 bases between. The CDR3 spells CSARQAYSNEQFF. The CDR3 DNA follows: TGCAGCGCTCGACAGGCATACTCAAATGAGCAGTTCTTC.

The V gene is TRBV7-2, the J gene TRBJ2-5, with a possible D match to TRBD2 (6 bases). There are 16 residues in the CDR3. Trimming took off 5 bases at V and 3 bases at J, with 19 bases between the two ends. Germline-derived CDR1 and CDR2 are SGHTA and FQGNSA. The CDR3 coding sequence is TGTGCCAGCAGCGCAGCCGGTCGGGGGAAGGAAGAGACCCAGTACTTC. This translates into CASSAAGRGKEETQYF. Together with reference TRBV7-2 and TRBJ2-5, the CDR3 gives the full variable domain: GAGVSQSPSNKVTEKGKDVELRCDPISGHTALYWYRQSLGQGLEFLIYFQGNSAPDKSGLPSDRFSAERTGGSVSTLTIQRTQQEDSAVYLCASSAAGRGKEETQYFGPGTRLLVL.